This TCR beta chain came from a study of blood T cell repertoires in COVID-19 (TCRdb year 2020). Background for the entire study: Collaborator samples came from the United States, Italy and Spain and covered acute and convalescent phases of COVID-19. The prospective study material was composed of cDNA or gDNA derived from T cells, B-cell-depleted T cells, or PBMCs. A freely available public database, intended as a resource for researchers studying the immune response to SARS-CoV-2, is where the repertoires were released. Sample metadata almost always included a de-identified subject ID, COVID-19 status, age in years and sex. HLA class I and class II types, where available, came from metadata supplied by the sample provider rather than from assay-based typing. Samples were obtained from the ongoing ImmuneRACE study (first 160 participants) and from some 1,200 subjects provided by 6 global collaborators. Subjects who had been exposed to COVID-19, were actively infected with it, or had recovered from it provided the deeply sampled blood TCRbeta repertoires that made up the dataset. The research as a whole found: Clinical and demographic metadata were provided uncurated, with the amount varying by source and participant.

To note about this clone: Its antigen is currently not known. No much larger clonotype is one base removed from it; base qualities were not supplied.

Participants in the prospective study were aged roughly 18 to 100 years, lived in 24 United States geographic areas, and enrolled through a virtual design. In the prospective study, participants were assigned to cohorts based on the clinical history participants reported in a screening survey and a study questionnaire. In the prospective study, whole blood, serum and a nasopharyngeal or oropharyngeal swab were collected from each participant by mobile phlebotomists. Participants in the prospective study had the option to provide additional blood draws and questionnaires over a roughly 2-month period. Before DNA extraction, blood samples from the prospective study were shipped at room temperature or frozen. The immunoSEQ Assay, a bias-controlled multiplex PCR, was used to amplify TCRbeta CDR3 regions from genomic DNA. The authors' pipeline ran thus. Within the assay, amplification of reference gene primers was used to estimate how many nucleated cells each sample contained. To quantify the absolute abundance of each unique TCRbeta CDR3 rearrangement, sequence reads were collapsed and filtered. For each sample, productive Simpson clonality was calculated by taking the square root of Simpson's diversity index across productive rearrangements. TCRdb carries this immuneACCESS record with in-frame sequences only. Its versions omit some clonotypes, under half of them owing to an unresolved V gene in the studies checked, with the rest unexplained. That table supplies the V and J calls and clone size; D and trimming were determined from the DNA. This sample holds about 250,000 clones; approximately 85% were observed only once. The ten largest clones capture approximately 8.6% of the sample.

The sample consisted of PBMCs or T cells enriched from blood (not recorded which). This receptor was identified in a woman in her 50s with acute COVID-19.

CDR3 region: CATSDGVRGYTF. The DNA sequence is TGTGCCACCAGTGATGGAGTTCGCGGCTACACCTTC. Recombination connected TRBV24-1 to TRBJ1-2; the D gene remains uncertain. The germline V gene gives CDR1 as KGHDR and CDR2 as SFDVKD. Including the terminal cysteine and phenylalanine, the CDR3 comprises 12 residues. Left in the record is the CDR3 DNA by itself, 36 bases read in frame from the first base. At the junction V is shortened by 3 bases and J by 8 bases, with 9 bases in between.